The 9 T cell receptor beta chains in this list originate from one sample, sequenced in a study of blood T cell repertoires in COVID-19. TCRdb's table, derived via immunoSEQ multiplex PCR, lists solely in-frame clones and lacks some. The sample comprises roughly 180,000 clones, around 82% of which are singletons, and around 3.6% rests with the top ten. Specimen: PBMCs or T cells enriched from blood (not recorded which). These receptor sequences come from a woman aged 45-65 years in a cohort exposed to, infected with or recovered from COVID-19 (not recorded which).

The chain has TRBV4-2 and TRBJ1-1; weak D call: TRBD1 (5 bases). Between the trimmed V and J ends, which lost 0 bases and 7 bases, there was a span of 12 bases. The CDR3 is 14 amino acids. From germline, CDR1 is LGHNA and CDR2 YNFKEQ. The CDR3 loop is CASSQEGEVREAFF. CDR3 sequence (DNA): TGTGCCAGCAGCCAAGAGGGGGAGGTACGTGAAGCTTTCTTT.

CDR3 region: CASSLQGATNEKLFF. The CDR3 nucleotides read TGTGCCAGCAGTCTACAGGGTGCAACTAATGAAAAACTGTTTTTT. The gene calls are TRBV27 and TRBJ1-4; maybe TRBD1 (6 bases). The germline V gene has CDR1 MNHEY and CDR2 SMNVEV (reference sequence). V lost 5 bases, J lost 0 bases, and 10 bases lay in between. The CDR3 totals 15 residues.

The rearrangement joins TRBV7-3 to TRBJ2-2; D uncertain. The CDR3 covers 13 residues. The V gene's germline CDR1 is SGHTA and CDR2 FQGTGA. The germline V and J ends were trimmed by 6 bases and 8 bases, with 13 bases remaining between them. CDR3 sequence: CASSRLQQGELFF. For the CDR3, the DNA is TGTGCCAGCAGTCGTTTACAGCAGGGGGAGCTGTTTTTT.

This chain links TRBV11-2 with TRBJ2-7, with TRBD1 as a possible D gene (6 bases). This CDR3 comprises 17 residues. V lost 4 bases to trimming and J lost 0 bases, with 19 bases between them. Germline CDR1 is SGHAT and CDR2 is FQNNGV. This CDR3 is CASSSAPQGSSSYEQYF. The CDR3 bases are TGTGCCAGCAGCTCGGCCCCACAGGGTTCAAGCTCCTACGAGCAGTACTTC.

This clone was picked up a small number of times. J is TRBJ2-2 and V is TRBV7-9, with D hard to call. Between the trimmed V and J ends, which lost 5 bases and 5 bases, there was a span of 18 bases. The CDR3 loop spans 16 amino acids. In germline, CDR1 is SEHNR, CDR2 FQNEAQ (reference sequence). The DNA for the CDR3 is TGTGCCAGCAGCCTAGTTGAGATTCTCCGGACCGGGGAGCTGTTTTTT. This translates into CASSLVEILRTGELFF.

The chain employs TRBV10-3 and TRBJ2-5; 8 bases are shared with TRBD2. CDR1 ENHRY and CDR2 SYGVKD come from the germline V gene. Trimming at V came to 7 bases and at J to 2 bases, leaving 9 bases not matched to a gene. The length of the CDR3 is 15 residues. CDR3 nucleotide sequence: TGTGCCATCACCCCCACTAGCGGCTTACAAGAGACCCAGTACTTC. It specifies CAITPTSGLQETQYF.

The chain carries TRBV27 and TRBJ2-7; tentatively, D is TRBD1 (6 bases). Germline CDR1 MNHEY, CDR2 SMNVEV (reference sequence). V gave up 6 bases and J gave up 2 bases, with 14 bases separating them. The length of the CDR3 is 14 residues. CDR3 sequence reads: CASSFLDSAYEQYF. CDR3 nucleotide sequence: TGTGCCAGCAGCTTTCTGGACAGCGCCTACGAGCAGTACTTC.

About this clone: Relative to the germline gene, one junction end is altered; a read error may explain this. The chain combines TRBV7-7 with TRBJ2-2; 8 bases agree with TRBD2. There are 14 residues in the CDR3. Germline lookup yields CDR1 SSHAT and CDR2 FNYEAQ (reference sequence). The CDR3 is CASSSRLASGELFF. The CDR3 bases are TGTGCTAGCAGCTCCAGACTAGCGTCCGGGGAGCTGTTTTTT.

The rearrangement links TRBV9 to TRBJ1-1; tentatively, D is TRBD1 (6 bases). Trimming took 3 bases from V and 6 from J, leaving 15 bases between them. CDR1 and CDR2 from the germline V gene are SGDLS and YYNGEE. CDR3 length: 14 residues. The CDR3 reads CASSGSGTLSEAFF. Written as DNA, the CDR3 is TGTGCCAGCAGCGGGTCCGGGACACTGTCTGAAGCTTTCTTT.